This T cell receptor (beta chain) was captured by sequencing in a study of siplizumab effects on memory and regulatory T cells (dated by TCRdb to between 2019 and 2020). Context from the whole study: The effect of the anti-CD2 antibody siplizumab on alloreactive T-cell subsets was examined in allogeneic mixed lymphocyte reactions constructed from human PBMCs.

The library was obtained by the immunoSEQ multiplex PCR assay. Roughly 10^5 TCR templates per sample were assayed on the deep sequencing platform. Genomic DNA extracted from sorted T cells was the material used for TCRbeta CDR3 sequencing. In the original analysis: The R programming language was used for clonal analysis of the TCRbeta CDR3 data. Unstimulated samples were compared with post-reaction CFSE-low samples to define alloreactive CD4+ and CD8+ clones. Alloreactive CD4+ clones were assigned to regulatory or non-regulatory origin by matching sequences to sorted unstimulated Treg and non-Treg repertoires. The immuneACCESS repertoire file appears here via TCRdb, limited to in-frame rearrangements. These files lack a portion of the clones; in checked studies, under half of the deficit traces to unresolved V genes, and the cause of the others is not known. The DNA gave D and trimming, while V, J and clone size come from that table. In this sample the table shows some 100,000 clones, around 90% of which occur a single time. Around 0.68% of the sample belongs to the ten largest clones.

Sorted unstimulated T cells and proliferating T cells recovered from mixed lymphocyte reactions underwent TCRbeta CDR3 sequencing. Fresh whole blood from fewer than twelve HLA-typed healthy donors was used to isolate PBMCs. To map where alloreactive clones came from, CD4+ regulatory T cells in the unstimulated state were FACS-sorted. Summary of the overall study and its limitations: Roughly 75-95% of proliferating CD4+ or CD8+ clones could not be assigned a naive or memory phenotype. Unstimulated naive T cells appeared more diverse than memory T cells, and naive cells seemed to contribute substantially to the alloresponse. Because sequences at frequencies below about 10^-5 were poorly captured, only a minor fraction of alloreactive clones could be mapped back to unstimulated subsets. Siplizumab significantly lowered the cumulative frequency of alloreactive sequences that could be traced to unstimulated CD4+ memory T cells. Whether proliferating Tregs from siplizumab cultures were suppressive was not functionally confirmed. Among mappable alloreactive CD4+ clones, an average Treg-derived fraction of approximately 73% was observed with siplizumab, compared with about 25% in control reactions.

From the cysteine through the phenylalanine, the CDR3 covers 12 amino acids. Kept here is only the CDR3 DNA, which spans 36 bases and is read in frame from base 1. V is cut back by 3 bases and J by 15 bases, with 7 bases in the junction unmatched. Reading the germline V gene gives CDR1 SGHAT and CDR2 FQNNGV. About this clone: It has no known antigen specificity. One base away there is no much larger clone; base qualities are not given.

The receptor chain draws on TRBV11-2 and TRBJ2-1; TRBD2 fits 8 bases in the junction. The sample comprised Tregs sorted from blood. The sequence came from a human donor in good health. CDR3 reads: CASSFFGREVFF. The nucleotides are TGTGCCAGCAGCTTTTTTGGGCGGGAGGTGTTCTTC.